This T cell receptor beta chain was identified during a study of blood T cell repertoires in COVID-19. Background on the study: Donors in the United States, Italy and Spain gave samples during acute or convalescent COVID-19. PBMCs, B-cell-depleted T cells, or T cells were the source of the cDNA or gDNA that made up the material.

In the original workflow: The authors estimated nucleated cell counts from reference gene primer amplification. The data were produced by immunoSEQ multiplex PCR, yet TCRdb's version contains in-frame clones alone and is incomplete. V and J calls and clone size are as listed in that table; D and trimming were resolved from the DNA. In the table there are 150,000 to 200,000 clones, nearly 80% of which are singletons. Trimming shortened V by 4 bases and J by 7 bases, and 19 bases separated the two germline ends. Germline CDR1 reads LGHDT; CDR2 reads YNNKEL (reference sequence). The CDR3 is 15 amino acids.

Sample: peripheral blood. This clonotype was obtained from a woman in her sixties or seventies with acute or convalescent COVID-19. This chain uses TRBV3-1 (or the pseudogene TRBV3-2) with TRBJ1-1; D might be TRBD1 (5 bases). CDR3 DNA sequence: TGTGCCAGCAGCCGCCGGGGGGGTCGTTTGAGTGAAGCTTTCTTT. Encoded protein: CASSRRGGRLSEAFF.